These 8 T cell receptor beta chains were all obtained from the same sample, sequenced in a study of T cell responses to AZD1222 COVID-19 vaccine. Data came from immunoSEQ multiplex PCR; TCRdb stores just in-frame clones and leaves some out. The sample holds approximately 200,000 clones; roughly 92% are singletons and the top ten take under 4%. The starting material was peripheral blood, obtained 28 days after the second AZD1222 dose. Receptors originate from an adult who received the AZD1222 COVID-19 vaccine.

This clone has just a few counts. V is TRBV7-9 and J is TRBJ1-1, with a possible D match to TRBD1 (5 bases). This CDR3 is built from 17 residues. From germline, CDR1 is SEHNR and CDR2 FQNEAQ (reference sequence). V was trimmed by 0 bases and J by 3 bases, leaving 17 bases between them. The CDR3 loop reads CASSLAQGGRGDTEAFF. In DNA, the CDR3 is TGTGCCAGCAGCTTAGCCCAGGGCGGACGGGGGGACACTGAAGCTTTCTTT. Complete variable domain (other parts from reference TRBV7-9 and TRBJ1-1): DTGVSQNPRHKITKRGQNVTFRCDPISEHNRLYWYRQTLGQGPEFLTYFQNEAQLEKSRLLSDRFSAERPKGSFSTLEIQRTEQGDSAMYLCASSLAQGGRGDTEAFFGQGTRLTVV.

The chain recombines TRBV6-5 with TRBJ1-1; possibly TRBD1 for D (6 bases). V was cut by 6 bases and J by 1 base, with 12 bases left in between. The germline CDR1 and CDR2 sequences are MNHEY and SVGAGI. This CDR3 spans 14 amino acids. The CDR3 nucleotides are TGTGCCAGCAGATTGGGGGGACAGAACACTGAAGCTTTCTTT. Amino acid sequence: CASRLGGQNTEAFF.

V and J are TRBV7-3 and TRBJ1-2; TRBD1 might be the D (5 bases). This CDR3 region has 13 residues. Per germline, CDR1 SGHTA and CDR2 FQGTGA. V lost 2 bases and J 6 bases, leaving 10 bases between the germline ends. This CDR3 is CASSLQGSDGYTF. For the CDR3, the DNA is TGTGCCAGCAGCTTACAGGGCTCCGATGGCTACACCTTC.

The chain employs TRBV28 and TRBJ2-7, with TRBD2 as a possible D gene (6 bases). The CDR3 consists of 15 residues. Germline V gives CDR1 MDHEN, CDR2 SYDVKM. Trimming removed 5 bases at V and 2 bases at J, with 16 bases between. The CDR3 nucleotides read TGTGCCAGCAGTCGCAGTGGAGGGGTCCCCTACGAGCAGTACTTC. It specifies CASSRSGGVPYEQYF.

This clone was picked up a small number of times. V and J are TRBV2 and TRBJ2-7, with 10 nucleotides matching TRBD2. V was clipped by 2 bases and J by 1 base; unmatched bases: 5. Germline V CDR1 and CDR2: SNHLY, FYNNEI. The CDR3 contains 16 residues. CDR3: CASSETSSGSSYEQYF. The CDR3 bases are TGTGCCAGCAGTGAAACCTCTAGCGGGAGTTCCTACGAGCAGTACTTC.

This clone was seen only once. The genes are TRBV27 and TRBJ2-7; 10 nucleotides line up with TRBD1. Germline CDR1 reads MNHEY; CDR2 reads SMNVEV (reference sequence). J was trimmed by 5 bases and V by 2 bases; bases with no gene match: 6. This CDR3 has 15 residues. The CDR3 DNA reads TGTGCCAGCAGTTTAACGGGGACAGGGGTCCACGAGCAGTACTTC. Amino acids: CASSLTGTGVHEQYF.

The J gene is TRBJ2-7, the V gene TRBV5-4; TRBD2 matches 7 bases. V lost 4 bases and J lost 3; bases outside the gene matches: 10. The germline CDR1 and CDR2 sequences are SGHNT and YYREEE (reference sequence). The CDR3 covers 15 residues. CDR3 DNA sequence: TGTGCCAGCAGCCCGGGGACTACTAGGGACTACGAGCAGTACTTC. This codes for CASSPGTTRDYEQYF.

This chain uses TRBV6-5 with TRBJ2-7, with D unclear. This CDR3 spans 13 amino acids. Trimming took off 6 bases at V and 0 bases at J, with 9 bases between the two ends. The germline CDR1 and CDR2 sequences are MNHEY and SVGAGI. As DNA, the CDR3 is TGTGCCAGCAGGAGTTCGGGCTCCTACGAGCAGTACTTC. Its translation: CASRSSGSYEQYF.